This record looks at one TCR beta chain sequence and its context. What it recognizes is unknown. Clones were read by immunoSEQ multiplex PCR, and TCRdb kept only the in-frame ones, dropping some. The sample holds about 5,600 clones; approximately 80% are singletons and the top ten take more than 5.5%. This sample was taken from a study of T cells in lung cancer brain metastases. Study at large: Between primary and metastasis resection, eighteen of the 20 patients were untreated. Median interval between primary and brain metastasis samples was roughly 350 days. Findings and caveats of the study: Paired primaries held more unique productive clones than brain metastases (median approximately 4,500 versus 1,500).

There are 17 residues in the CDR3. Germline-derived CDR1 and CDR2 are ENHRY and SYGVKD. The ends were cut back, 2 bases at V and 2 bases at J, with 16 bases in the middle. The clonotype comes from a man in his fifties or sixties with non-small cell lung cancer that had spread to the brain. The chain combines TRBV10-3 with TRBJ1-3; D uncertain. Sequencing was carried out using tumor tissue from a brain metastasis. DNA of the CDR3: TGTGCCATCAGTGAGCAGGAGTTATCGGTAACTGGAAACACCATATATTTT. It specifies CAISEQELSVTGNTIYF.